The clone carrying this T cell receptor beta chain occurred a few times. Its matching antigen is unknown. This sample is part of a study of T cell repertoires in cytomegalovirus infection. Study context: Evidence of both CMV infection and a matching HLA type came from public TCR beta signatures.

One entry per CDR3 protein, called by TCRdb with MiXCR from the reads. Of over 250,000 distinct CDR3 sequences detected, 22% appear once; the ten largest clones hold roughly 19%. Trimming left V 7 bases short and J 1 base short, with 13 bases between. The germline V gene has CDR1 LNHDA and CDR2 SQIVND (reference sequence). The CDR3 has 14 amino acids. General study points: HLA-C-restricted CMV clonotypes gave the most frequent clonotype in two of eight donors. Frequencies of public TCR beta families were cumulated, and this identified carriers of CMV plus the relevant HLA.

The sample in question was cultured PBMCs, obtained from culture after CMV antigen stimulation. The chain uses TRBV19 and TRBJ1-1; D gene ambiguous. The source of this sequence is a human donor in good health (CMV status not recorded). Some clones in this sample may be carry-over from other donors' samples. The CDR3 DNA sequence: TGTGCCAGTACCCAAACCTCGGGGAACACTGAAGCTTTCTTT. Translation gives CASTQTSGNTEAFF.